These 29 T cell receptor beta chains were sequenced from one sample in a study of blood T cell repertoires in COVID-19. Sequencing used immunoSEQ multiplex PCR; TCRdb keeps in-frame clones, though not all of them. This sample yields roughly 100,000 clones, of which 85% to 90% are seen a single time; roughly 5.3% belongs to the top ten. Material for sequencing was peripheral blood. The receptors stem from a human donor in a cohort sampled during active COVID-19.

This chain links TRBV19 with TRBJ1-2; TRBD1 matches at 7 bases. The J segment lost 0 bases and the V segment lost 6 bases, leaving 10 bases of the junction unmatched. The germline CDR1 and CDR2 sequences are LNHDA and SQIVND (reference sequence). This CDR3 comprises 16 residues. CDR3 region: CASRRSPGQTNYGYTF. The CDR3 nucleotides are TGTGCCAGTAGGCGCTCCCCGGGACAGACTAACTATGGCTACACCTTC.

This clone was observed once. The genes are TRBV9 and TRBJ2-3; maybe TRBD1 (5 bases). V lost 2 bases and J 12 bases, leaving 16 bases between the germline ends. Germline V gene sequence: CDR1 SGDLS, CDR2 YYNGEE. CDR3 length: 13 amino acids. The CDR3 here is CASSVSDRLDQYF. CDR3 bases: TGTGCCAGCAGCGTCTCTGACAGATTGGATCAGTATTTT.

This chain joins TRBV9 and TRBJ2-3, with 7 bases aligning to TRBD2. Germline loops: CDR1 SGDLS, CDR2 YYNGEE. The CDR3 loop spans 15 amino acids. Trimming at V came to 2 bases and at J to 0 bases, leaving 3 bases not matched to a gene. CDR3 region: CASSVLGGSTDTQYF. DNA for the CDR3: TGTGCCAGCAGCGTTTTGGGGGGGAGCACAGATACGCAGTATTTT.

The J gene is TRBJ2-2, the V gene TRBV28, with a tentative D call TRBD2 (5 bases). CDR1 is MDHEN, CDR2 SYDVKM, per germline. V shed 6 bases and J shed 1 base, with 9 bases lying between them. This CDR3 spans 14 amino acids. CDR3 sequence: CASRLVKNTGELFF. The DNA for the CDR3 is TGTGCCAGCAGACTAGTAAAGAACACCGGGGAGCTGTTTTTT.

The chain joins TRBV9 to TRBJ1-6; 10 bases are a match to TRBD1. Germline V gene lookup returns CDR1 SGDLS and CDR2 YYNGEE. Trimming removed 5 bases from V and 7 bases from J; junction bases left unmatched: 9. This CDR3 region has 16 residues. The CDR3 coding sequence is TGTGCCAGCAGTGACCTTGGACAGGGGGGGAATTCACCCCTCCACTTT. Amino acids: CASSDLGQGGNSPLHF.

The chain couples TRBV11-2 to TRBJ2-5, with a weak D call TRBD2 (5 bases). The V gene lost 1 base and the J gene lost 6 bases, with 15 bases spanning the gap. This CDR3 has 15 residues. Germline CDR1 is SGHAT and CDR2 is FQNNGV. The CDR3 protein is CASSLAPTGSQTQYF. CDR3 coding DNA: TGTGCCAGCAGCTTAGCCCCAACGGGGAGCCAGACCCAGTACTTC.

This sequence joins TRBV5-6 and TRBJ2-2, with 10 bases that match TRBD2. V trimming: 0 bases; J trimming: 7 bases; junction bases outside the gene matches: 6. This CDR3 is 16 amino acids long. Germline CDR1 is SGHDT and CDR2 is YYEEEE. Here the CDR3 reads CASSLVLAGVDGELFF. The CDR3 DNA reads as TGTGCCAGCAGCTTGGTCCTAGCGGGAGTCGACGGGGAGCTGTTTTTT. Full variable domain (missing parts from reference TRBV5-6 and TRBJ2-2): DAGVTQSPTHLIKTRGQQVTLRCSPKSGHDTVSWYQQALGQGPQFIFQYYEEEERQRGNFPDRFSGHQFPNYSSELNVNALLLGDSALYLCASSLVLAGVDGELFFGEGSRLTVL.

J is TRBJ1-6 and V is TRBV7-2; D is possibly TRBD1 (6 bases). This CDR3 is 13 amino acids long. CDR1 SGHTA and CDR2 FQGNSA come from the germline V gene. V was cut by 4 bases and J by 10 bases, with 11 bases left in between. The CDR3 region is CASSSGTRSPLHF. The CDR3 bases are TGTGCCAGCAGCTCCGGGACAAGGTCACCCCTCCACTTT.

The genes are TRBV15 and TRBJ1-5, with D maybe TRBD1 (6 bases). Germline V gives CDR1 LNHNV, CDR2 YYDKDF (reference sequence). This CDR3 is 15 amino acids long. With 0 bases removed from V and 5 bases from J, the gap between germline ends came to 11 bases. The CDR3 DNA reads as TGTGCCACCAGCAGAGAAACAGGGTGGGATCAGCCCCAGCATTTT. It encodes CATSRETGWDQPQHF.

This sequence joins TRBV28 and TRBJ1-1; D not certain. The CDR3 runs 14 residues. Germline CDR1 MDHEN, CDR2 SYDVKM. V was clipped by 7 bases and J by 2 bases, with 14 bases between them. The CDR3 sequence is CASTLTLRNTEAFF. In nucleotides, the CDR3 is TGTGCCAGCACACTTACCCTACGAAACACTGAAGCTTTCTTT. The full variable domain, completed using reference TRBV28 and TRBJ1-1, is DVKVTQSSRYLVKRTGEKVFLECVQDMDHENMFWYRQDPGLGLRLIYFSYDVKMKEKGDIPEGYSVSREKKERFSLILESASTNQTSMYLCASTLTLRNTEAFFGQGTRLTVV.

The gene calls are TRBV4-2 and TRBJ2-7; D is perhaps TRBD1 (5 bases). Trimming left V 1 base short and J 2 bases short, with 12 bases between. There are 15 residues in the CDR3. CDR1 LGHNA and CDR2 YNFKEQ come from the germline V gene. Written as DNA, the CDR3 is TGTGCCAGCAGCCAAGGGGTGACAGACACCTACGAGCAGTACTTC. Amino acids: CASSQGVTDTYEQYF.

This clone was counted once. J is TRBJ2-7 and V is TRBV5-4; 7 bases match TRBD2. The CDR3 extends over 15 amino acids. V lost 4 bases and J lost 0; bases outside the gene matches: 7. Germline loops: CDR1 SGHNT, CDR2 YYREEE (reference sequence). CDR3 in amino acids: CASSRAGGYSYEQYF. The DNA of the CDR3 is TGTGCCAGCAGCCGCGCCGGGGGGTACTCCTACGAGCAGTACTTC.

The CDR3 bases are TGCGCCAGCAGCCAAATGAACGCTAGCGGGCCGGGGGCGTTATACGAGCAGTACTTC. Amino acid sequence: CASSQMNASGPGALYEQYF. The V call is TRBV4-1, the J call TRBJ2-7, with 8 bases that match TRBD2. V shed 2 bases, J shed 4 bases, and the junction held 19 bases outside the gene matches. The CDR3 is made up of 19 amino acids. In germline, CDR1 is MGHRA, CDR2 YSYEKL.

The chain couples TRBV28 to TRBJ1-5; D remains ambiguous. The CDR3 runs 14 residues. The ends were cut back, 7 bases at V and 4 bases at J, with 14 bases in the middle. Germline V gene lookup returns CDR1 MDHEN and CDR2 SYDVKM. The CDR3 DNA follows: TGTGCCAGCACCATAAACGGGAGGAATCAGCCCCAGCATTTT. Its protein is CASTINGRNQPQHF.

The V gene is TRBV9, the J gene TRBJ2-2, with D possibly matching TRBD2 (7 bases). This CDR3 is built from 15 residues. Germline V gives CDR1 SGDLS, CDR2 YYNGEE. V lost 4 bases and J lost 6, with 16 bases in between. The CDR3 is CASSPLGGAAGELFF. The CDR3 DNA sequence: TGTGCCAGCAGCCCCCTTGGGGGGGCCGCCGGGGAGCTGTTTTTT. Complete variable domain (other parts from reference TRBV9 and TRBJ2-2): DSGVTQTPKHLITATGQRVTLRCSPRSGDLSVYWYQQSLDQGLQFLIQYYNGEERAKGNILERFSAQQFPDLHSELNLSSLELGDSALYFCASSPLGGAAGELFFGEGSRLTVL.

The V call is TRBV27, the J call TRBJ2-7; a possible D gene is TRBD1 (6 bases). Germline loops: CDR1 MNHEY, CDR2 SMNVEV (reference sequence). The CDR3 has 17 amino acids. Trimming left V 6 bases short and J 0 bases short, with 21 bases between. Here the CDR3 DNA reads TGTGCCAGCAGGAAGTACCATAGGACAGAGAACTCCTACGAGCAGTACTTC. Translated, it gives CASRKYHRTENSYEQYF.

The chain combines TRBV5-1 with TRBJ2-1, with 12 bases matching TRBD2. The trim removed 3 bases at V and 6 bases at J, leaving 13 bases unmatched. Germline V gene data show CDR1 as SGHRS and CDR2 as YFSETQ. The CDR3 spans 18 residues. This CDR3 reads CASSSTSGGGFLTNEQFF. The CDR3 DNA sequence: TGCGCCAGCAGCTCGACTAGCGGGGGCGGGTTTTTAACCAATGAGCAGTTCTTC.

The genes are TRBV12-3 or TRBV12-4 and TRBJ1-6, with a weak D call TRBD1 (5 bases). V was trimmed by 0 bases and J by 12 bases, leaving 6 bases between them. The CDR3 has 12 residues. The CDR3 nucleotides are TGTGCCAGCAGTTTAGCGGGACTACCCCTCCACTTT. Amino acids: CASSLAGLPLHF.

This chain connects TRBV3-1 (or the pseudogene TRBV3-2) to TRBJ2-1, with a tentative D call TRBD1 (6 bases). The CDR3 spans 15 residues. V lost 6 bases, J lost 0 bases, and 12 bases lay in between. From germline, CDR1 is LGHDT and CDR2 YNNKEL (reference sequence). CDR3: CASSHRDFSYNEQFF. The CDR3 DNA reads TGTGCCAGCAGTCACAGGGATTTCTCCTACAATGAGCAGTTCTTC.

The V and J genes are TRBV25-1 and TRBJ1-2, with a weak D call TRBD1 (5 bases). Trimming pared 2 bases from V and 6 bases from J, leaving 10 bases between. Germline CDR1 MGHDK, CDR2 SYGVNS. This CDR3 is 13 amino acids long. The chain's CDR3 is CASSESRVNGYTF. The CDR3 DNA reads TGTGCCAGCAGTGAAAGCAGGGTGAATGGCTACACCTTC.

In its sample, this clone was seen a few times. The chain links TRBV27 to TRBJ2-7; 11 nucleotides line up with TRBD1. J was trimmed by 4 bases and V by 5 bases; bases with no gene match: 4. Looked up from germline, CDR1 is MNHEY and CDR2 is SMNVEV (reference sequence). There are 14 residues in the CDR3. The CDR3 sequence: CASSGGTGGYEQYF. The CDR3 DNA is TGTGCCAGCAGTGGGGGGACAGGGGGGTACGAGCAGTACTTC.

The chain is built from TRBV7-9 and TRBJ1-2, with 7 positions matching TRBD1. V gave up 1 base and J gave up 6 bases; unmatched junction bases: 2. The CDR3 loop spans 13 amino acids. Germline CDR1 and CDR2: SEHNR and FQNEAQ (reference sequence). The CDR3 reads CASSLGQGDGYTF. CDR3 nucleotides: TGTGCCAGCAGCTTAGGGCAGGGGGATGGCTACACCTTC.

The chain combines TRBV10-3 with TRBJ1-2; no clear D gene. This CDR3 is built from 13 residues. Germline assignment: CDR1 ENHRY and CDR2 SYGVKD. Trimming pared 6 bases from V and 8 bases from J, leaving 16 bases between. CDR3 nucleotide sequence: TGTGCCATCAGGAAGGACTTCGCTGGAGGCTACACCTTC. It is translated as CAIRKDFAGGYTF.

The chain uses TRBV20-1 and TRBJ1-1; weak D call: TRBD1 (6 bases). CDR3 length: 14 amino acids. Germline V lookup: CDR1 DFQATT, CDR2 SNEGSKA (reference sequence). The germline V and J ends were trimmed by 3 bases and 3 bases, with 14 bases remaining between them. CDR3 in DNA: TGCAGTGCTAGTGAGGGGGGAGGGGACACTGAAGCTTTCTTT. As protein: CSASEGGGDTEAFF.

This clone was seen more than once but under ten times. DNA of the CDR3: TGCGCCAGCAGCCCTGGGATGGGACTAGCGGGGATCGGCTCCTACGAGCAGTACTTC. Protein product: CASSPGMGLAGIGSYEQYF. The chain links TRBV5-1 to TRBJ2-7, with TRBD2 matching over 13 bases. CDR3 length equals 19 residues. The J segment lost 0 bases and the V segment lost 4 bases, leaving 13 bases of the junction unmatched. Germline CDR1 SGHRS, CDR2 YFSETQ.

This clone showed up just a few times. The rearrangement uses TRBV4-2 and TRBJ1-5; D is perhaps TRBD1 (6 bases). Germline V gene sequence: CDR1 LGHNA, CDR2 YNFKEQ. The CDR3 runs 20 residues. Trimming shortened V by 0 bases and J by 0 bases, and 21 bases separated the two germline ends. DNA of the CDR3: TGTGCCAGCAGCCAAGATTATCTGCTTGGGGGGGCGGATAGCAATCAGCCCCAGCATTTT. This encodes CASSQDYLLGGADSNQPQHF.

The chain links TRBV4-1 to TRBJ2-7; 13 nucleotides match TRBD2. The CDR3 has 16 residues. V trimming: 5 bases; J trimming: 2 bases; junction bases outside the gene matches: 6. CDR1 and CDR2 (germline): MGHRA, YSYEKL. This CDR3 is CASSDGGLAGTYEQYF. The CDR3 DNA is TGCGCCAGCAGCGATGGGGGACTAGCGGGAACCTACGAGCAGTACTTC.

The rearrangement joins TRBV12-3 or TRBV12-4 to TRBJ1-1; TRBD1 agrees at 8 bases. The CDR3 contains 13 residues. V lost 3 bases, J lost 11 bases, and 8 bases stayed unmatched. CDR3 nucleotide sequence: TGTGCCAGCAGTTTGGGACAGGCCCTTGGTGCTTTCTTT. Translated: CASSLGQALGAFF.

The chain couples TRBV19 to TRBJ1-3; no reliable D call. Germline CDR1 is LNHDA and CDR2 is SQIVND (reference sequence). The CDR3 consists of 15 residues. The ends were cut back, 5 bases at V and 0 bases at J, with 11 bases in the middle. The CDR3 here is CASSAQWSSGNTIYF. CDR3 in DNA: TGTGCCAGTAGTGCGCAGTGGAGCTCTGGAAACACCATATATTTT.